Listed below are T cell receptor beta chains from one sample, sequenced in a study of technical replicates of blood from a few donors. The table came from immunoSEQ multiplex PCR; TCRdb's copy has only in-frame clones and leaves some out. This sample yields about 50,000 clones, of which roughly 95% are seen a single time; 0.39% belongs to the top ten. The sequenced sample was T cells isolated from PBMCs. The receptors here all came from a human donor in good health. Both conserved end residues are part of each CDR3. D genes are given only for firm matches. Where a row states a size, it is once, few, many or the class of an expanded clone; other rows omit it.

CDR3: CAWTLGRGYGYTF
DNA: TGTGCCTGGACCCTGGGGAGGGGCTATGGCTACACCTTC
D: .
size: once
J: TRBJ1-2
V: TRBV30

CDR3: CASSLAITAGSSYNEQFF
DNA: TGTGCCAGCAGCTTAGCCATTACCGCGGGAAGCTCCTACAATGAGCAGTTCTTC
D: .
size: .
J: TRBJ2-1
V: TRBV7-8

CDR3: CASSLQEQVSEQYF
DNA: TGTGCCAGCAGCTTACAAGAACAGGTCTCCGAGCAGTACTTC
D: .
size: .
J: TRBJ2-7
V: TRBV11-2

CDR3: CASSQELSPSGLYGYTF
DNA: TGTGCCAGCAGCCAGGAACTATCACCTTCGGGACTGTATGGCTACACCTTC
D: .
size: .
J: TRBJ1-2
V: TRBV4-2

CDR3: CASLEYTGELFF
DNA: TGTGCCAGCCTAGAGTACACCGGGGAGCTGTTTTTT
D: .
size: .
J: TRBJ2-2
V: TRBV6-5

CDR3: CASSLEVGGRETQYF
DNA: TGTGCCAGCAGCTTGGAGGTGGGGGGTCGGGAGACCCAGTACTTC
D: .
size: .
J: TRBJ2-5
V: TRBV5-6

CDR3: CASSLGLAGEGQETQYF
DNA: TGTGCCAGCAGCTTAGGACTAGCGGGAGAAGGGCAAGAGACCCAGTACTTC
D: TRBD2
size: .
J: TRBJ2-5
V: TRBV7-9

CDR3: CAWSVVPSEGYTF
DNA: TGTGCCTGGAGTGTAGTCCCTAGCGAGGGCTACACCTTC
D: .
size: .
J: TRBJ1-2
V: TRBV30

CDR3: CASSLIVDTQYF
DNA: TGTGCCAGCAGCTTAATAGTGGATACGCAGTATTTT
D: .
size: .
J: TRBJ2-3
V: TRBV7-9

CDR3: CASSLEGVVETQYF
DNA: TGTGCCAGCAGCTTGGAAGGGGTAGTTGAGACCCAGTACTTC
D: .
size: once
J: TRBJ2-5
V: TRBV5-6

CDR3: CASSPRQTNYGYTF
DNA: TGTGCCAGCAGTCCTCGACAGACTAACTATGGCTACACCTTC
D: .
size: .
J: TRBJ1-2
V: TRBV27

CDR3: CASSVTSYEQYF
DNA: TGTGCCAGCAGTGTGACATCCTACGAGCAGTACTTC
D: .
size: .
J: TRBJ2-7
V: TRBV28

CDR3: CASSEMGSGNQPQHF
DNA: TGTGCCAGCAGCGAAATGGGGTCAGGGAATCAGCCCCAGCATTTT
D: .
size: .
J: TRBJ1-5
V: TRBV6-1

CDR3: CASSKTSGEQYF
DNA: TGTGCCAGCAGTAAGACCAGCGGGGAGCAGTACTTC
D: .
size: .
J: TRBJ2-7
V: TRBV6-5

CDR3: CASSRTGGTTNEKLFF
DNA: TGCGCCAGCAGTCGGACAGGGGGGACAACTAATGAAAAACTGTTTTTT
D: TRBD1
size: .
J: TRBJ1-4
V: TRBV5-1

CDR3: CASSYLRGQPQHF
DNA: TGTGCCAGCAGTTATTTGCGGGGGCAGCCCCAGCATTTT
D: .
size: once
J: TRBJ1-5
V: TRBV6-5

CDR3: CASRLSGDNEQFF
DNA: TGTGCCAGTAGGCTGAGCGGAGACAATGAGCAGTTCTTC
D: .
size: .
J: TRBJ2-1
V: TRBV19

CDR3: CAITGTRAGELFF
DNA: TGTGCCATCACCGGGACTAGAGCCGGGGAGCTGTTTTTT
D: TRBD2
size: .
J: TRBJ2-2
V: TRBV10-3

CDR3: CASSLQGTEAFF
DNA: TGTGCCAGCAGCTTACAGGGGACTGAAGCTTTCTTT
D: TRBD1
size: .
J: TRBJ1-1
V: TRBV9

CDR3: CASSSAGGGITEAFF
DNA: TGTGCCAGCAGTTCTGCGGGGGGAGGGATCACTGAAGCTTTCTTT
D: .
size: .
J: TRBJ1-1
V: TRBV7-6

CDR3: CASSFLTESTEAFF
DNA: TGTGCCAGCAGCTTTTTGACAGAAAGCACTGAAGCTTTCTTT
D: .
size: .
J: TRBJ1-1
V: TRBV7-2

CDR3: CASSLAGSYEQYF
DNA: TGTGCCAGCAGTTTAGCGGGTTCCTACGAGCAGTACTTC
D: .
size: .
J: TRBJ2-7
V: TRBV28

CDR3: CASSRTGLTGNTIYF
DNA: TGTGCCAGCAGCCGGACAGGGTTGACCGGAAACACCATATATTTT
D: TRBD1
size: .
J: TRBJ1-3
V: TRBV2

CDR3: CASSPPGSGSNNEQFF
DNA: TGTGCCAGCTCACCACCGGGGAGCGGGAGTAACAATGAGCAGTTCTTC
D: TRBD2
size: .
J: TRBJ2-1
V: TRBV18

CDR3: CASILNGGEAFF
DNA: TGTGCCAGCATTCTCAACGGGGGGGAAGCTTTCTTT
D: .
size: .
J: TRBJ1-1
V: TRBV28

CDR3: CASSSEERAHPQHF
DNA: TGTGCCAGCAGTTCTGAAGAGAGGGCTCACCCCCAGCATTTT
D: .
size: .
J: TRBJ1-5
V: TRBV27

CDR3: CASSVKSFTEAFF
DNA: TGCGCCAGCAGCGTGAAAAGCTTCACTGAAGCTTTCTTT
D: .
size: few
J: TRBJ1-1
V: TRBV4-3

CDR3: CASSPASIGLGEGTEAFF
DNA: TGTGCCAGCAGCCCCGCCAGTATCGGTCTCGGGGAAGGTACTGAAGCTTTCTTT
D: .
size: .
J: TRBJ1-1
V: TRBV11-2

CDR3: CASSQQGIGAGTDTQYF
DNA: TGTGCCAGCAGCCAACAGGGGATCGGGGCTGGCACAGATACGCAGTATTTT
D: TRBD1
size: .
J: TRBJ2-3
V: TRBV7-3

CDR3: CASSLSMNTEAFF
DNA: TGTGCCAGCAGTTTGTCCATGAACACTGAAGCTTTCTTT
D: .
size: .
J: TRBJ1-1
V: TRBV6-5

CDR3: CASSQENLAGYEQYF
DNA: TGCGCCAGCAGCCAAGAGAATTTAGCGGGATACGAGCAGTACTTC
D: TRBD2
size: .
J: TRBJ2-7
V: TRBV4-1

CDR3: CASSSSLAGTAYNEQFF
DNA: TGCGCCAGCAGCTCATCTCTAGCGGGGACGGCATACAATGAGCAGTTCTTC
D: TRBD2
size: .
J: TRBJ2-1
V: TRBV4-1

CDR3: CASSSSVGTDTQYF
DNA: TGCGCCAGCAGCTCTAGCGTAGGCACAGATACGCAGTATTTT
D: .
size: .
J: TRBJ2-3
V: TRBV5-1

CDR3: CSAAWTKNEKLFF
DNA: TGCAGCGCAGCTTGGACAAAGAATGAAAAACTGTTTTTT
D: .
size: .
J: TRBJ1-4
V: TRBV29-1

CDR3: CASSHGTGGGEAFF
DNA: TGTGCCAGCAGCCACGGGACAGGGGGAGGTGAAGCTTTCTTT
D: TRBD1
size: .
J: TRBJ1-1
V: TRBV7-6

CDR3: CASSLGPSNTEAFF
DNA: TGCGCCAGCAGCTTGGGGCCTTCGAACACTGAAGCTTTCTTT
D: .
size: .
J: TRBJ1-1
V: TRBV5-1

CDR3: CASSLGRDGYTF
DNA: TGTGCCAGCAGCTTGGGGAGGGATGGCTACACCTTC
D: .
size: once
J: TRBJ1-2
V: TRBV5-6

CDR3: CASSNSGNTIYF
DNA: TGTGCCAGCAGCAACTCTGGAAACACCATATATTTT
D: .
size: .
J: TRBJ1-3
V: TRBV6-6

CDR3: CASSLAVAVSSYNEQFF
DNA: TGTGCCAGCAGCTTGGCGGTAGCGGTTAGCTCCTACAATGAGCAGTTCTTC
D: .
size: .
J: TRBJ2-1
V: TRBV7-3

CDR3: CASSPEQGLPIYEQYF
DNA: TGTGCCAGCAGCCCAGAACAGGGGTTGCCGATCTACGAGCAGTACTTC
D: TRBD1
size: .
J: TRBJ2-7
V: TRBV9

CDR3: CASSMAGLAGGGTGELFF
DNA: TGTGCCAGCAGCATGGCCGGACTAGCGGGAGGTGGGACCGGGGAGCTGTTTTTT
D: TRBD2
size: once
J: TRBJ2-2
V: TRBV5-4

CDR3: CASSFGPDRWGEKLFF
DNA: TGTGCCAGCAGCTTTGGGCCCGACAGGTGGGGTGAAAAACTGTTTTTT
D: .
size: .
J: TRBJ1-4
V: TRBV7-9

CDR3: CASSYAGSSFSYEQYF
DNA: TGTGCCAGCAGTTACGCAGGCAGCTCTTTTTCCTACGAGCAGTACTTC
D: .
size: .
J: TRBJ2-7
V: TRBV6-5

CDR3: CASSLFEGGPSDTQYF
DNA: TGCGCCAGCAGCTTGTTCGAGGGAGGGCCTTCCGATACGCAGTATTTT
D: TRBD2
size: .
J: TRBJ2-3
V: TRBV5-1

CDR3: CASGEERGSYEQYF
DNA: TGTGCCAGCGGCGAAGAGCGGGGCTCCTACGAGCAGTACTTC
D: TRBD2
size: .
J: TRBJ2-7
V: TRBV6-1

CDR3: CATSRDRGGNTIYF
DNA: TGTGCCACCAGCAGAGATCGAGGGGGAAACACCATATATTTT
D: .
size: .
J: TRBJ1-3
V: TRBV15

CDR3: CASSVVPGGSDFPDTQYF
DNA: TGTGCCAGCAGCGTAGTGCCTGGCGGGAGTGACTTTCCAGATACGCAGTATTTT
D: TRBD2
size: .
J: TRBJ2-3
V: TRBV9

CDR3: CASSQYDRQGLIF
DNA: TGTGCCAGCAGCCAATACGATAGACAGGGGCTTATCTTT
D: TRBD1
size: .
J: TRBJ1-5
V: TRBV11-2

CDR3: CSARFSGELFF
DNA: TGCAGTGCTAGATTCAGCGGGGAGCTGTTTTTT
D: .
size: .
J: TRBJ2-2
V: TRBV20-1

CDR3: CASSEFWEVVEQYF
DNA: TGTGCCAGCAGTGAATTCTGGGAGGTCGTCGAGCAGTACTTC
D: .
size: .
J: TRBJ2-7
V: TRBV6-1

CDR3: CASSSNTRYEQYF
DNA: TGTGCCAGCAGTTCGAACACCCGATACGAGCAGTACTTC
D: .
size: .
J: TRBJ2-7
V: TRBV6-5

CDR3: CASSLASLYEQYF
DNA: TGCGCCAGCAGCTTGGCGTCCCTCTACGAGCAGTACTTC
D: .
size: .
J: TRBJ2-7
V: TRBV5-1

CDR3: CASSLSGRSSYEQYF
DNA: TGTGCCAGCAGTTTATCAGGGCGGAGCTCCTACGAGCAGTACTTC
D: .
size: .
J: TRBJ2-7
V: TRBV28